This TCR beta chain comes out of a study of T-cell memory formation after mild COVID-19. Across the study: Most TCR clusters belonged to a single donor.

The study's findings and limits: Specificity for SARS-CoV-2 was not confirmed among the second-wave clones peaking on day 37.

5'RACE primed at constant segments yielded TCR alpha and TCR beta cDNA libraries bearing sample barcodes and UMIs. MiXCR was run by TCRdb on the 5' RACE reads, yielding one entry per CDR3 protein. This table holds about half a million distinct CDR3 sequences, about 18% found once. This CDR3 has 12 residues. Trimming took 11 bases from V and 3 from J, leaving 12 bases between them. Germline V gene lookup returns CDR1 MNHEY and CDR2 SMNVEV (reference sequence). This clonotype was detected only a few times. What it binds is unknown. The sample taken for sequencing was PBMCs or a T cell subset sorted from them (not recorded which). This receptor was taken from an adult woman who had mild COVID-19 (a few samples of this study predate the infection). Cell type and time point are not known. The chain combines TRBV27 with TRBJ2-3; possibly TRBD1 or TRBD2 for D (7 bases each). CDR3 bases: TGTGCCGGGGGGGACAGAACAGATACGCAGTATTTT. Translated: CAGGDRTDTQYF.